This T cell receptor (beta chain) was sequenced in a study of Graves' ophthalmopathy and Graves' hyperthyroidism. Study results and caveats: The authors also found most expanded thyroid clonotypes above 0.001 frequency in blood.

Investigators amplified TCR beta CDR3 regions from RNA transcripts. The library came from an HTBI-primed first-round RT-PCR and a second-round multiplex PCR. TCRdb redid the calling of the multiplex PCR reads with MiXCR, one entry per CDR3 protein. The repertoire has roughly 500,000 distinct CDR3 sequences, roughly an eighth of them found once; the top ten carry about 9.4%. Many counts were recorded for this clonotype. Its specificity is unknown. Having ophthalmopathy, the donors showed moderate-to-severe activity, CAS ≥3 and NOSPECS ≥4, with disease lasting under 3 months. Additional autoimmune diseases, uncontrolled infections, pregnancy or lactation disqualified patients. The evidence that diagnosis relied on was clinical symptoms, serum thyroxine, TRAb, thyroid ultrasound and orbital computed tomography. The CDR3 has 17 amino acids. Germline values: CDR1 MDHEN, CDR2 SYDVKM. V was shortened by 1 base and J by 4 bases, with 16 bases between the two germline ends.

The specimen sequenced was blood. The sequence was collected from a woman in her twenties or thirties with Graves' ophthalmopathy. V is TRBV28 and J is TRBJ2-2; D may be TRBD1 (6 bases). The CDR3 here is CASSLSQGIRRTGELFF. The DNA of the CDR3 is TGTGCCAGCAGTTTATCCCAGGGGATCCGTCGCACCGGGGAGCTGTTTTTT.